The 6 T cell receptor beta chains below all came from one sample that was sequenced in a study of T cells expressing NK-cell markers. TCRdb processed the 5' RACE reads again and assigns one entry to each CDR3 protein, with no DNA. The table counts about 390,000 distinct CDR3 sequences; about 10% lies in the top ten. The specimen was blood T cells: a sorted CD56 or NKG2C T cell subset, CD4+ or CD8+ T cells, or bulk PBMC T cells (not recorded which). All receptors derive from a woman between 45 and 60 years old in good health.

The V and J genes are TRBV3-1 and TRBJ2-3; the TCRdb call, TRBD2, lacks DNA for checking. The CDR3 sequence is 16 residues long. The germline V gene has CDR1 LGHDT and CDR2 YNNKEL (reference sequence). The CDR3 sequence: CASSQERAGAADTQYF.

This chain connects TRBV21-1 to TRBJ2-2. TRBV21-1 is annotated as a pseudogene. This CDR3 is built from 22 residues. The CDR3 loop reads CASNPMYNSTLRVSTNTGELFF.

This chain links TRBV29-1 with TRBJ1-2. Looked up from germline, CDR1 is SQVTM and CDR2 is ANQGSEA. The CDR3 is 13 amino acids. The CDR3 loop is CSAPFGYEHGYTF.

The chain couples TRBV20-1 to TRBJ1-1; TCRdb returns TRBD1, unconfirmable since there is no DNA. The V gene's germline CDR1 is DFQATT and CDR2 SNEGSKA (reference sequence). The CDR3 runs to 15 residues. CDR3: CSARELTGINTEAFF.

The chain links TRBV5-1 to TRBJ2-2. The CDR3 has 15 residues. Per the germline V gene, CDR1 is SGHRS and CDR2 is YFSETQ. The CDR3 here is CASSSEVLNTGELFF.

The V gene is TRBV27, the J gene TRBJ2-1; TCRdb gives TRBD2 as the D gene, but with no DNA this cannot be confirmed. The CDR3 is 15 amino acids. Germline V CDR1 and CDR2: MNHEY, SMNVEV (reference sequence). The CDR3 reads CASYRTSGSYNEQFF.